The clone carrying this TCR beta chain has only a few counts. The data were taken from a study of blood T cell repertoires in COVID-19. Study details: Material from acute and convalescent COVID-19 was sourced from the United States, Italy and Spain. Nucleic acid was either cDNA or gDNA, and it came from T cells, B-cell-depleted T cells, or PBMCs.

Study processing details: Estimates of nucleated cell counts were drawn from the amplification of reference gene primers. The method was immunoSEQ multiplex PCR; TCRdb's version includes in-frame clones alone and lacks a portion of them. V, J and clone size were drawn from that table, and D and trimming were deduced from the DNA. Of fewer than 300,000 clones detected, around 89% appear once; the ten largest clones hold approximately 9%. CDR1 and CDR2 from the germline V gene are MGHRA and YSYEKL. V gave up 4 bases and J gave up 5 bases; unmatched junction bases: 5. The CDR3 is 14 amino acids. This receptor was taken from a man aged 35-49 years who had recovered from COVID-19. The sample was PBMCs or T cells enriched from blood (not recorded which). The chain has TRBV4-1 and TRBJ1-5, with 7 bases aligning to TRBD1. CDR3 DNA: TGCGCCAGCAGCCTCAACGACAGGGATCAGCCCCAGCATTTT. Translating it yields CASSLNDRDQPQHF.